The sequence of this TCR beta chain was determined in a study of blood T cell repertoires in COVID-19. The wider study: From T cells, B-cell-depleted T cells, or PBMCs came the material, which was cDNA or gDNA.

Repertoires were generated with immunoSEQ multiplex PCR, while TCRdb's copy carries only in-frame clones and drops some. Here the sample spans about 200,000 clones, about 88% being singletons. Germline CDR1 LNHDA, CDR2 SQIVND (reference sequence). Losses at the gene ends were 3 bases for V and 6 bases for J; bases not matched to a gene: 14. This CDR3 region has 17 residues. The sequence was obtained from a middle-aged man with COVID-19, enrolled during active disease. The chain has TRBV19 and TRBJ1-2, with 9 bases identical to TRBD1. The specimen was peripheral blood. CDR3 region: CASSIAVTGGRSDGYTF. The CDR3 DNA sequence: TGTGCCAGTAGTATCGCCGTGACAGGGGGAAGGTCGGATGGCTACACCTTC.